Below are 27 T cell receptor beta chains sequenced from a single sample in a study of beta chain features in type 1 diabetes. The sequenced template was cDNA made from the entire isolated RNA. TCRdb's copy holds only in-frame clones and misses some; the assay was immunoSEQ multiplex PCR. The sample lists a few hundred thousand clones; over 13% were seen once. Sample: naive CD4+ T cells from blood. Receptor source: a woman aged 18-30 years in good health.

This clone was detected a few times. This chain uses TRBV6-5 with TRBJ1-2, with 7 bases that match TRBD1. The CDR3 has 16 amino acids. From germline, CDR1 is MNHEY and CDR2 SVGAGI. Trimming cost V 0 bases and J 2 bases; bases outside gene matches: 6. CDR3 DNA sequence: TGTGCCAGCAGTTACTCGGCAGGGGGGATAAACTATGGCTACACCTTC. The encoded protein is CASSYSAGGINYGYTF.

V is TRBV28 and J is TRBJ2-7; 10 bases are a match to TRBD2. CDR3 size: 14 residues. Germline V gene lookup returns CDR1 MDHEN and CDR2 SYDVKM. With 7 bases clipped from V and 2 bases from J, the junction kept 5 bases outside the gene matches. The CDR3 is CASTISGRAYEQYF. The CDR3 DNA sequence: TGTGCCAGCACCATCAGCGGGAGGGCCTACGAGCAGTACTTC.

This clone was counted between two and nine times. J is TRBJ2-7 and V is TRBV28, with TRBD2 matching 12 bases. Unmatched junction bases numbered 7, after V lost 7 bases and J lost 3 bases. CDR3 length equals 15 residues. Germline values: CDR1 MDHEN, CDR2 SYDVKM. The CDR3 here is CASTPGLAGFYEQYF. CDR3 DNA: TGTGCCAGCACCCCGGGACTAGCGGGTTTCTACGAGCAGTACTTC.

This clone appeared a few times. The rearrangement links TRBV18 to TRBJ1-2, with D perhaps TRBD1 (6 bases). Germline V gene data show CDR1 as KGHSH and CDR2 as LQKENI. The CDR3 consists of 15 residues. V gave up 4 bases and J gave up 3 bases, with 15 bases separating them. CDR3 sequence: CASSLIQGSDYGYTF. CDR3 DNA sequence: TGTGCCAGCTCACTAATACAGGGCTCGGACTATGGCTACACCTTC. Looking up the rest from reference TRBV18 and TRBJ1-2 gives the full variable domain: NAGVMQNPRHLVRRRGQEARLRCSPMKGHSHVYWYRQLPEEGLKFMVYLQKENIIDESGMPKERFSAEFPKEGPSILRIQQVVRGDSAAYFCASSLIQGSDYGYTFGSGTRLTVV.

The gene calls are TRBV7-9 and TRBJ2-4; 9 nucleotides match TRBD1. Trimming at V came to 5 bases and at J to 9 bases, leaving 14 bases not matched to a gene. CDR3 length: 16 amino acids. The germline V gene encodes CDR1 SEHNR and CDR2 FQNEAQ (reference sequence). The CDR3 nucleotides are TGTGCCAGCAGCCCGGGGAAGGGGACAGGGACCGGCATTCAGTACTTC. Translated, it gives CASSPGKGTGTGIQYF.

The count of this clone is one. The chain is built from TRBV15 and TRBJ2-2; 7 positions match TRBD1. In germline, CDR1 is LNHNV, CDR2 YYDKDF (reference sequence). J was trimmed by 4 bases and V by 0 bases; bases with no gene match: 8. The CDR3 runs 17 residues. CDR3 DNA: TGTGCCACCAGCAGAGATGTAACAGGGGTTGGCACCGGGGAGCTGTTTTTT. It translates to CATSRDVTGVGTGELFF.

A few counts support this clone. The chain carries TRBV7-2 and TRBJ2-6, with 8 bases aligning to TRBD1. Trimming took 0 bases from V and 2 from J; bases not matched to a gene: 3. The CDR3 is 17 residues long. Germline V gene data show CDR1 as SGHTA and CDR2 as FQGNSA. CDR3 coding DNA: TGTGCCAGCAGCTTAGCCCTGACAGGGGCTGGGGCCAACGTCCTGACTTTC. Residues: CASSLALTGAGANVLTF.

CDR3 region: CASSRGQGVLNNEQFF. The CDR3 bases are TGTGCCAGCAGCAGAGGACAGGGGGTCCTCAACAATGAGCAGTTCTTC. V usage is TRBV7-2 and J usage is TRBJ2-1, with TRBD1 matching 10 bases. CDR1 is SGHTA, CDR2 FQGNSA, per germline. CDR3 length: 16 residues. Trimming at V came to 5 bases and at J to 5 bases, leaving 9 bases not matched to a gene.

This clone was seen a handful of times. V gene TRBV6-5 combines with J gene TRBJ1-5, with TRBD1 as a possible D gene (6 bases). The CDR3 totals 14 residues. Trimming took off 2 bases at V and 6 bases at J, with 11 bases between the two ends. From germline, CDR1 is MNHEY and CDR2 SVGAGI. CDR3 amino acids: CASSYQGQGQPQHF. The CDR3 region has the DNA TGTGCCAGCAGTTACCAGGGACAAGGTCAGCCCCAGCATTTT.

J is TRBJ2-7 and V is TRBV6-6; 8 bases agree with TRBD1. The germline V gene has CDR1 MNHNY and CDR2 SVGAGI (reference sequence). The CDR3 sequence is 14 residues long. The V and J ends lost 2 bases and 3 bases, in that order; junction bases with no gene match: 3. The CDR3 nucleotides are TGTGCCAGCAGTTACCCAGGACAGGGCTACGAGCAGTACTTC. Encoded protein: CASSYPGQGYEQYF.

The table lists this clone with a few counts. J is TRBJ2-5 and V is TRBV19; TRBD2 agrees at 8 bases. The CDR3 has 16 amino acids. V was pared by 1 base and J by 1 base, with 5 bases of the junction left unmatched. Per the germline V gene, CDR1 is LNHDA and CDR2 is SQIVND (reference sequence). The CDR3 nucleotides read TGTGCCAGTAGTATAGGGACTGCGGGGGGCCAAGAGACCCAGTACTTC. It encodes CASSIGTAGGQETQYF.

Comment on this clone: Other DNA sequences of this sample code for an identical CDR3. The rearrangement joins TRBV29-1 to TRBJ1-5, with a possible D match to TRBD1 (5 bases). The CDR3 runs to 13 residues. Trimming cost V 5 bases and J 2 bases, with 10 bases left between them. The germline gives CDR1 SQVTM, CDR2 ANQGSEA. For the CDR3, the DNA is TGCAGCGTTCTAACAGGAGGCAATCAGCCCCAGCATTTT. This codes for CSVLTGGNQPQHF.

In this sample, this clone turned up a few times. The chain links TRBV27 to TRBJ1-5; 8 bases line up with TRBD1. Trimming at V came to 6 bases and at J to 4 bases, leaving 8 bases not matched to a gene. There are 15 residues in the CDR3. Germline values: CDR1 MNHEY, CDR2 SMNVEV (reference sequence). The CDR3, as DNA: TGTGCCAGCAGCCTGGGGACAGGCGGGAATCAGCCCCAGCATTTT. Amino acid sequence: CASSLGTGGNQPQHF.

This clone appeared a few times. This chain uses TRBV30 with TRBJ2-7; D may be TRBD1 (6 bases). There are 14 residues in the CDR3. From germline, CDR1 is GTSNPN and CDR2 SVGIG (reference sequence). Trimming took off 5 bases at V and 2 bases at J, with 16 bases between the two ends. The CDR3 sequence: CAWCKGVGAYEQYF. In nucleotides, the CDR3 is TGTGCCTGGTGTAAGGGGGTGGGGGCCTACGAGCAGTACTTC.

In its sample, this clone was seen a few times. The chain employs TRBV6-6 and TRBJ1-5, with TRBD1 matching 7 bases. V lost 5 bases, J lost 6 bases, and 10 bases stayed unmatched. The germline V gene encodes CDR1 MNHNY and CDR2 SVGAGI (reference sequence). This CDR3 is built from 15 residues. CDR3 sequence (DNA): TGTGCCAGCAGTCGTCCCGGGACAGCGAGTCAGCCCCAGCATTTT. Translated, it gives CASSRPGTASQPQHF.

The genes are TRBV9 and TRBJ1-2; D may be TRBD1 (6 bases). V shed 1 base and J shed 8 bases, with 21 bases lying between them. CDR3 length: 16 residues. Germline V gene sequence: CDR1 SGDLS, CDR2 YYNGEE. In DNA, the CDR3 is TGTGCCAGCAGCGTACAAACCAGGGGAGGGTTGGGAGGCTACACCTTC. Translating gives CASSVQTRGGLGGYTF. The full variable domain, with the rest looked up from reference TRBV9 and TRBJ1-2, is DSGVTQTPKHLITATGQRVTLRCSPRSGDLSVYWYQQSLDQGLQFLIQYYNGEERAKGNILERFSAQQFPDLHSELNLSSLELGDSALYFCASSVQTRGGLGGYTFGSGTRLTVV.

This clone was seen a few times. The V gene is TRBV5-6, the J gene TRBJ2-1; no clear D. This CDR3 region has 14 residues. The V end was cut by 2 bases, the J end by 0 bases, with 6 bases between. Germline lookup yields CDR1 SGHDT and CDR2 YYEEEE. Here the CDR3 DNA reads TGTGCCAGCAGCTTCACGAGCTCCTACAATGAGCAGTTCTTC. This translates into CASSFTSSYNEQFF.

This clone has more than one count but fewer than ten. V and J are TRBV25-1 and TRBJ1-1; 10 nucleotides align to TRBD1. V lost 1 base, J lost 11 bases, and 7 bases stayed unmatched. This CDR3 is built from 14 residues. Germline CDR1 MGHDK, CDR2 SYGVNS. This CDR3 is CASSESTGGASAFF. The CDR3 nucleotides are TGTGCCAGCAGTGAATCGACAGGGGGCGCTTCGGCTTTCTTT.

This clone was counted between two and nine times. The gene calls are TRBV30 and TRBJ1-5, with 7 nucleotides matching TRBD1. The V and J ends lost 5 bases and 0 bases, in that order; junction bases with no gene match: 7. CDR1 and CDR2 from the germline V gene are GTSNPN and SVGIG (reference sequence). The CDR3 spans 15 residues. The CDR3 DNA sequence: TGTGCCTGGGGGACAGATAACTATAGCAATCAGCCCCAGCATTTT. Its protein is CAWGTDNYSNQPQHF. Combining the CDR3 with reference TRBV30 and TRBJ1-5 gives the whole variable domain SQTIHQWPATLVQPVGSPLSLECTVEGTSNPNLYWYRQAAGRGLQLLFYSVGIGQISSEVPQNLSASRPQDRQFILSSKKLLLSDSGFYLCAWGTDNYSNQPQHFGDGTRLSIL.

This clone was seen only a few times. This chain uses TRBV18 with TRBJ2-7; D remains ambiguous. CDR1 is KGHSH and CDR2 is LQKENI in the germline V gene. V lost 3 bases and J 3 bases, leaving 9 bases between the germline ends. This CDR3 is 13 amino acids long. The CDR3: CASSPSDHYEQYF. The CDR3 DNA sequence: TGTGCCAGCTCACCTTCAGATCACTACGAGCAGTACTTC.

The chain uses TRBV5-1 and TRBJ1-2, with 7 bases aligning to TRBD1. V lost 4 bases to trimming and J lost 6 bases; unmatched junction nucleotides: 6. The CDR3 covers 13 residues. Germline CDR1 SGHRS, CDR2 YFSETQ. CDR3 DNA sequence: TGCGCCAGCAGCCCGGACAGGAATGATGGCTACACCTTC. Its protein product is CASSPDRNDGYTF.

In this sample, this clone turned up a few times. One end of the junction is discordant with germline, which a read error may explain. The chain links TRBV28 to TRBJ2-7; the match to TRBD2 covers 10 bases. The length of the CDR3 is 9 residues. The germline V gene has CDR1 MDHEN and CDR2 SYDVKM. The CDR3 DNA sequence: TGTGCCACCGGGACTAGCGTAAACTTC. Its translation: CATGTSVNF.

In this sample, this clone turned up a few times. The V gene is TRBV18, the J gene TRBJ2-3; a possible D gene is TRBD1 (5 bases). Germline loops: CDR1 KGHSH, CDR2 LQKENI. Trimming removed 6 bases at V and 5 bases at J, with 9 bases between. There are 12 residues in the CDR3. This chain's CDR3 is CASSWGEDTQYF. CDR3 coding DNA: TGTGCCAGCTCTTGGGGCGAAGATACGCAGTATTTT.

There are a few counts of this clone. The V gene is TRBV30, the J gene TRBJ2-1; TRBD2 matches 11 bases. Germline values: CDR1 GTSNPN, CDR2 SVGIG (reference sequence). V lost 7 bases to trimming and J lost 4 bases; unmatched junction nucleotides: 6. The CDR3 consists of 14 residues. The chain's CDR3 is CASRGLAVYNEQFF. CDR3 nucleotide sequence: TGTGCCTCGAGGGGACTAGCGGTTTACAATGAGCAGTTCTTC.

This CDR3 is CASSELGLAGGTPDTQYF. CDR3 sequence (DNA): TGTGCCAGCAGTGAACTAGGACTAGCGGGAGGTACGCCAGATACGCAGTATTTT. The chain has TRBV2 and TRBJ2-3; 14 positions agree with TRBD2. J gave up 4 bases and V 2 bases, and 8 bases lay outside the gene matches. Per the germline V gene, CDR1 is SNHLY and CDR2 is FYNNEI. CDR3 length: 18 amino acids.

The chain is built from TRBV25-1 and TRBJ1-5, with unresolved D. The germline CDR1 and CDR2 sequences are MGHDK and SYGVNS. The CDR3 is made up of 15 amino acids. V dropped 4 bases and J dropped 2 bases, with 12 bases sitting between them. The CDR3 bases are TGTGCCAGCAGTGGTTCCGACGGGGGCAATCAGCCCCAGCATTTT. It codes for CASSGSDGGNQPQHF.

This clone has a handful of counts. V is TRBV6-5 and J is TRBJ2-7; D is perhaps TRBD2 (6 bases). CDR1 and CDR2 (germline): MNHEY, SVGAGI. This CDR3 contains 14 residues. Trimming removed 3 bases at V and 6 bases at J, with 15 bases between. The CDR3 protein is CASSYTGVPSEQYF. CDR3 DNA sequence: TGTGCCAGCAGTTATACGGGAGTCCCCTCCGAGCAGTACTTC.